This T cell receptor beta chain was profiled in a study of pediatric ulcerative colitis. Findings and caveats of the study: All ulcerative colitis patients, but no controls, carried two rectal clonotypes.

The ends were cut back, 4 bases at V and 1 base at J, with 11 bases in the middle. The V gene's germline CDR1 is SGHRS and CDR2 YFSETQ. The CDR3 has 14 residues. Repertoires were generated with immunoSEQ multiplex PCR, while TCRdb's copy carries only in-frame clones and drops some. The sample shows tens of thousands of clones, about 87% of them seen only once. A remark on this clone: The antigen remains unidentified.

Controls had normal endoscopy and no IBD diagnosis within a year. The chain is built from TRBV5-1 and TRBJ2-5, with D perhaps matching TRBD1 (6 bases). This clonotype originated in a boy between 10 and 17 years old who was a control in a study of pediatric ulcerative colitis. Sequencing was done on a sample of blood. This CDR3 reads CASSRDTSQETQYF. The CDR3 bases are TGCGCCAGCAGCCGGGACACTAGCCAAGAGACCCAGTACTTC. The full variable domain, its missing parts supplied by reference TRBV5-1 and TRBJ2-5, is KAGVTQTPRYLIKTRGQQVTLSCSPISGHRSVSWYQQTPGQGLQFLFEYFSETQRNKGNFPGRFSGRQFSNSRSEMNVSTLELGDSALYLCASSRDTSQETQYFGPGTRLLVL.